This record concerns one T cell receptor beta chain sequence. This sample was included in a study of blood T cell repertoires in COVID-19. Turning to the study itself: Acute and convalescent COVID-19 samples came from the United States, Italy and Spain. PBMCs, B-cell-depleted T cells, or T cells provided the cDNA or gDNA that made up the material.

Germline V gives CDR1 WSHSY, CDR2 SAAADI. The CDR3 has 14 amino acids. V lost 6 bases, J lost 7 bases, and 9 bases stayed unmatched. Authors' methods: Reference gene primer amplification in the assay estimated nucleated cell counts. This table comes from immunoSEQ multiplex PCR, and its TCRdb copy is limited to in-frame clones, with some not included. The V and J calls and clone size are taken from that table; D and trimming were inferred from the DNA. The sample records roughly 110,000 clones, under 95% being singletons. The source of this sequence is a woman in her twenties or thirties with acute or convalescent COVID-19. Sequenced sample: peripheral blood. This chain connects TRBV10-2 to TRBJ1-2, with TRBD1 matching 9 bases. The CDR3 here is CASRPGQGFGGYTF. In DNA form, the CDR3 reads TGCGCCAGCAGACCGGGACAGGGTTTTGGTGGCTACACCTTC.